The sequence of this TCR beta chain was determined in a study of blood T cell repertoires in COVID-19. Study-wide background: Sources were T cells, B-cell-depleted T cells, or PBMCs; the material itself was cDNA or gDNA.

How the authors handled the data: The assay estimated nucleated cells by amplifying reference gene primers. Assay used: immunoSEQ multiplex PCR; TCRdb lists only in-frame clones, some missing. V, J and clone size reflect that table, while D and trimming were determined from the DNA. The sample lists more than 250,000 clones, approximately 85% occurring once. Those enrolled, adults aged roughly 18 to 95 years, came from 24 US areas. Trimming pared 2 bases from V and 9 bases from J, leaving 21 bases between. The CDR3 is 15 residues long. Germline V gene data show CDR1 as SGHTS and CDR2 as YDEGEE. The sample consisted of PBMCs or T cells enriched from blood (not recorded which). The chain carries TRBV5-8 and TRBJ2-7; the D gene is possibly TRBD1 (8 bases). This TCR was sampled from a man aged 25 to 40 who had recovered from COVID-19. CDR3 protein: CASSFPGGQASSQYF. Written as DNA, the CDR3 is TGTGCCAGCAGCTTTCCGGGGGGACAGGCCAGTTCGCAGTACTTC.